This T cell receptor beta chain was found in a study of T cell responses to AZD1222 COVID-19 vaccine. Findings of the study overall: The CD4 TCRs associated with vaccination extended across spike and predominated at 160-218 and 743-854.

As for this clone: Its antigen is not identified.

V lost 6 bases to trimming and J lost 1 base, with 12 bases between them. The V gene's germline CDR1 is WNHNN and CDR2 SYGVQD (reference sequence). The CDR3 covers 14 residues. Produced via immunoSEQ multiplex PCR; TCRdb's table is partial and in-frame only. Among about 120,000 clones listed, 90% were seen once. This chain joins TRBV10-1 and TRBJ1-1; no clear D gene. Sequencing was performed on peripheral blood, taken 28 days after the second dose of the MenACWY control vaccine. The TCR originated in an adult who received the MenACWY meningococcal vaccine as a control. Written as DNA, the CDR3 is TGCGCCAGCAGAGCGGACGGAGAGAACACTGAAGCTTTCTTT. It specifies CASRADGENTEAFF.